The clone carrying this T cell receptor beta chain has only a few counts. The sample is drawn from a study of blood T cell repertoires in COVID-19. Profiled with immunoSEQ multiplex PCR; TCRdb holds only in-frame clones, not every one. The sample lists around 240,000 clones, 82% occurring once. The germline gives CDR1 SGHRS, CDR2 YFSETQ. Trimming left V 5 bases short and J 6 bases short, with 12 bases between. CDR3 size: 13 residues. The sequencing sample was made of peripheral blood. This chain links TRBV5-1 with TRBJ2-1; maybe TRBD2 (5 bases). The TCR was taken from a woman older than 75 with acute or convalescent COVID-19. CDR3 DNA: TGCGCCAGCAGGGAACCGGGGTTCAATGAGCAGTTCTTC. Protein sequence: CASREPGFNEQFF.